Each of the 8 T cell receptor beta chains below was sequenced from the same sample in a study of cytomegalovirus exposure and HLA in healthy donors. Both 60 Vbeta primers and 13 Jbeta primers went into the PCR. Produced via immunoSEQ multiplex PCR; TCRdb's table is partial and in-frame only. The sample records over 150,000 clones, roughly 74% being singletons. The sequenced sample consisted of PBMCs. These receptors were obtained from a young man in good health and CMV-seronegative.

This clone was found a few times. The J gene is TRBJ2-3, the V gene TRBV7-9; 8 nucleotides agree with TRBD2. CDR3 length: 13 amino acids. Germline V gene data show CDR1 as SEHNR and CDR2 as FQNEAQ (reference sequence). V shed 8 bases, J shed 4 bases, and the junction held 5 bases outside the gene matches. The CDR3 DNA reads as TGTGCCAGCGCAGCGGGGGAATCAGATACGCAGTATTTT. The encoded protein is CASAAGESDTQYF.

The chain is built from TRBV27 and TRBJ2-3; 15 bases are shared with TRBD2. Germline lookup yields CDR1 MNHEY and CDR2 SMNVEV (reference sequence). The CDR3 contains 17 residues. Unmatched junction bases numbered 9, after V lost 6 bases and J lost 5 bases. For the CDR3, the DNA is TGTGCCAGCAGATTCCGGACTAGCGGGGGGGCATTAGATACGCAGTATTTT. This translates into CASRFRTSGGALDTQYF.

The rearrangement links TRBV7-6 to TRBJ1-5; TRBD1 agrees at 7 bases. Trimming took 5 bases from V and 4 from J; bases not matched to a gene: 2. The germline V gene encodes CDR1 SGHVS and CDR2 FNYEAQ. The length of the CDR3 is 13 residues. The CDR3 DNA reads TGTGCCAGCAGCCCGGACAGGAATCAGCCCCAGCATTTT. The encoded protein is CASSPDRNQPQHF.

This chain connects TRBV27 to TRBJ1-1, with 9 bases aligning to TRBD1. This CDR3 is built from 18 residues. V shed 4 bases, J shed 1 base, and the junction held 13 bases outside the gene matches. Germline V lookup: CDR1 MNHEY, CDR2 SMNVEV (reference sequence). The CDR3 loop is CASSSRIRTGVRNTEAFF. CDR3 in DNA: TGTGCCAGCAGTTCCCGAATACGGACAGGGGTGAGGAACACTGAAGCTTTCTTT.

V and J are TRBV9 and TRBJ2-2; a possible D gene is TRBD1 (6 bases). The V and J ends lost 1 base and 6 bases respectively, with 13 bases between them. The CDR3 has 15 residues. The germline gives CDR1 SGDLS, CDR2 YYNGEE. The CDR3 here is CASSVLQGGAGELFF. The CDR3 region has the DNA TGTGCCAGCAGCGTATTACAGGGTGGTGCCGGGGAGCTGTTTTTT.

CDR3 protein: CASSLPGGANTGELFF. CDR3 DNA sequence: TGCGCCAGCAGTCTTCCGGGGGGTGCGAACACCGGGGAGCTGTTTTTT. The chain links TRBV5-1 to TRBJ2-2; TRBD2 agrees at 7 bases. From germline, CDR1 is SGHRS and CDR2 YFSETQ. Trimming took 5 bases from V and 0 from J; bases not matched to a gene: 7. The CDR3 consists of 16 residues.

The chain uses TRBV18 and TRBJ2-3; 10 bases fit TRBD1. The junction had 6 bases not matched to a gene; V was cut back by 3 bases and J by 6 bases. Germline V lookup: CDR1 KGHSH, CDR2 LQKENI. The length of the CDR3 is 15 residues. The CDR3 protein is CASSPRTGGRDTQYF. In DNA form, the CDR3 reads TGTGCCAGCTCACCGAGGACAGGGGGACGGGATACGCAGTATTTT.

This clone appeared once. This chain links TRBV4-1 with TRBJ2-7, with 10 bases matching TRBD1. J was trimmed by 5 bases and V by 2 bases; bases with no gene match: 6. The CDR3 loop spans 15 amino acids. Germline values: CDR1 MGHRA, CDR2 YSYEKL. The CDR3 protein is CASSQHRDRGNEQYF. CDR3 DNA: TGCGCCAGCAGCCAACACCGGGACAGGGGCAACGAGCAGTACTTC.